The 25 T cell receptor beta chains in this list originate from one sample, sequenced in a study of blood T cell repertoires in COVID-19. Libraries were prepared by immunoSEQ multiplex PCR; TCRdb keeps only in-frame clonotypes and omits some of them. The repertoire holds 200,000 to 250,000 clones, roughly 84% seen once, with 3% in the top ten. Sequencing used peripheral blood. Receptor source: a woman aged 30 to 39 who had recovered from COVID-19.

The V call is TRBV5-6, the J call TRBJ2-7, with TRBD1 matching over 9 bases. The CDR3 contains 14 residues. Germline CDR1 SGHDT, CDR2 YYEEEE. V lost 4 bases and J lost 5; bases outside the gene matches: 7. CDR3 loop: CASSPGTGTHEQYF. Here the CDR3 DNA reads TGTGCCAGCAGCCCCGGGACAGGGACCCACGAGCAGTACTTC.

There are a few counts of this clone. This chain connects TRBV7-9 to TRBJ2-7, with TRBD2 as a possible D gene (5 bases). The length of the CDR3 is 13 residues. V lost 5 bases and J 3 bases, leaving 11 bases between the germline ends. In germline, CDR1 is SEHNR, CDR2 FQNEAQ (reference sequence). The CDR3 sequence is CASSLPGGYEQYF. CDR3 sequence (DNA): TGTGCCAGCAGCCTGCCCGGAGGCTACGAGCAGTACTTC.

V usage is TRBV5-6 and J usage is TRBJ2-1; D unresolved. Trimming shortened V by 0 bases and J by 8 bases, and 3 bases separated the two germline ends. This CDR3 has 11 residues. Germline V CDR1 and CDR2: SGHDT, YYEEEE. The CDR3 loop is CASSLAYEQFF. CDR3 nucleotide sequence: TGTGCCAGCAGCTTGGCTTATGAGCAGTTCTTC. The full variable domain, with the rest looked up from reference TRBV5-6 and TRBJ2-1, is DAGVTQSPTHLIKTRGQQVTLRCSPKSGHDTVSWYQQALGQGPQFIFQYYEEEERQRGNFPDRFSGHQFPNYSSELNVNALLLGDSALYLCASSLAYEQFFGPGTRLTVL.

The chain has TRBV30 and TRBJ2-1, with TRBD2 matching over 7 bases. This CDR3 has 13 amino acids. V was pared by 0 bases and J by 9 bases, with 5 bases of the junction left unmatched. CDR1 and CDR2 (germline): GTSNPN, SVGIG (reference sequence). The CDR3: CAWSVTGGGEQFF. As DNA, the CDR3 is TGTGCCTGGAGTGTAACGGGAGGAGGTGAGCAGTTCTTC.

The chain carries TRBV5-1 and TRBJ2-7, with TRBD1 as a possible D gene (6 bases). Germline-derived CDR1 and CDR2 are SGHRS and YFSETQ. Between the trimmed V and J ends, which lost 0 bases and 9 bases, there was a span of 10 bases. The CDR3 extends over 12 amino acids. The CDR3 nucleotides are TGCGCCAGCAGCTTGGGGGGGCTCGGGCAGTACTTC. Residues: CASSLGGLGQYF.

CDR3 coding DNA: TGTGCCAGCAGCTTAGGCCTGGCGTCGGGTCCCACAGATACGCAGTATTTT. It encodes CASSLGLASGPTDTQYF. The rearrangement uses TRBV13 and TRBJ2-3; D call uncertain. The CDR3 length is 17 residues. Germline assignment: CDR1 PRHDT and CDR2 FYEKMQ (reference sequence). V lost 0 bases to trimming and J lost 2 bases, with 15 bases between them.

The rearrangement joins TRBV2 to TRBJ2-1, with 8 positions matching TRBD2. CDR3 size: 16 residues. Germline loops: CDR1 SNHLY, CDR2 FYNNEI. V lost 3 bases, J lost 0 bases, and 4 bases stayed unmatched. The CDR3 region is CASSEASGFSYNEQFF. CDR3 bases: TGTGCCAGCAGTGAGGCTAGCGGGTTCTCCTACAATGAGCAGTTCTTC.

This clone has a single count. CDR3 protein: CASSLGRAADTQYF. The CDR3 DNA reads as TGTGCCAGCAGCTTAGGCAGAGCGGCCGATACGCAGTATTTT. The chain links TRBV11-2 to TRBJ2-3; a weak D match, TRBD2 (5 bases). There are 14 residues in the CDR3. Germline assignment: CDR1 SGHAT and CDR2 FQNNGV. V lost 1 base and J lost 6, with 11 bases in between.

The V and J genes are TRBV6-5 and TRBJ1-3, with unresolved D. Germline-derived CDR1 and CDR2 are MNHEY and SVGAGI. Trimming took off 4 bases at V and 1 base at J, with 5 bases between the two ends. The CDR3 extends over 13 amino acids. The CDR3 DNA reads TGTGCCAGCAGTTCCGGGTCTGGAAACACCATATATTTT. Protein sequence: CASSSGSGNTIYF.

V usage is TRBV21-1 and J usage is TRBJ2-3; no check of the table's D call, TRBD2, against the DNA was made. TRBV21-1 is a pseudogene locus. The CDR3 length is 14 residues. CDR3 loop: CAGKRVGSTDTQYF. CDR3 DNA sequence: TGTGCCGGAAAGAGGGTGGGGTCTACAGATACGCAGTATTTT.

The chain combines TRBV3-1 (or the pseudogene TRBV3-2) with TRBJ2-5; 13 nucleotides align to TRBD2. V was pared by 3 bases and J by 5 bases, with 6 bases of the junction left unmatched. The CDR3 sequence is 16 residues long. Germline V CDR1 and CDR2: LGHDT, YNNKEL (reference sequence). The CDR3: CASSQGTSGASETQYF. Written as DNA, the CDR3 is TGTGCCAGCAGCCAGGGGACTAGCGGGGCCTCCGAGACCCAGTACTTC.

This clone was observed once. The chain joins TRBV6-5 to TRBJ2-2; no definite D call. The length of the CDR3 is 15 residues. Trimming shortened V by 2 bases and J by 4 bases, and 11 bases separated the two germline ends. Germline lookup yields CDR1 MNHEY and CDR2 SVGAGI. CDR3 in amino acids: CASSYGEVSTGELFF. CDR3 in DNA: TGTGCCAGCAGTTACGGTGAAGTGAGCACCGGGGAGCTGTTTTTT.

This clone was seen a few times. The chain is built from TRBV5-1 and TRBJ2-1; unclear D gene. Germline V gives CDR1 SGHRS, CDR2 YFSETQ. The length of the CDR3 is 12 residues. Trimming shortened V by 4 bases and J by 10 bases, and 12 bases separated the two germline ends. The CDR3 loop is CASSVDPKEQFF. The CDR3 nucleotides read TGCGCCAGCAGCGTGGACCCTAAAGAGCAGTTCTTC.

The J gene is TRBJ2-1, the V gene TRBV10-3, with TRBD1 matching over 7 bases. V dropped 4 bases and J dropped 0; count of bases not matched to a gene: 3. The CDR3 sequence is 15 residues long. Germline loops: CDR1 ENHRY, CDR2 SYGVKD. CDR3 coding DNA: TGTGCCATCAGTGCGGGACAGTCCTCCTACAATGAGCAGTTCTTC. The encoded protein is CAISAGQSSYNEQFF.

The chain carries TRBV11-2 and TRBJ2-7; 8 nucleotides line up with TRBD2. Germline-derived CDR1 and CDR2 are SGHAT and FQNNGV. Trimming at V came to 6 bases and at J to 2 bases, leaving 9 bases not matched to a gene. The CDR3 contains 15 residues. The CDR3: CASSYGLALTYEQYF. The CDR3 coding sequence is TGTGCCAGCAGTTACGGACTAGCACTCACCTACGAGCAGTACTTC.

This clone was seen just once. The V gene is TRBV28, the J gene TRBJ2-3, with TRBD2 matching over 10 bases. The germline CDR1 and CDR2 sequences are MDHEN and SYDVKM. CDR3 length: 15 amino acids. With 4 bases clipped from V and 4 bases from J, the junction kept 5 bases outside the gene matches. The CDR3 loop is CASSYSGRPSDTQYF. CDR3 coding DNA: TGTGCCAGCAGTTATAGCGGGAGGCCTTCAGATACGCAGTATTTT.

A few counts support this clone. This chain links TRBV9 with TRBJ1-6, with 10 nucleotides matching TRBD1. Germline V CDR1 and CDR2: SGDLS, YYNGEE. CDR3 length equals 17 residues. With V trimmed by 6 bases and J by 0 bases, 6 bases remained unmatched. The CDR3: CASTQTGGSSYNSPLHF. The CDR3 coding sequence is TGTGCCAGCACCCAGACAGGGGGCAGCTCCTATAATTCACCCCTCCACTTT.

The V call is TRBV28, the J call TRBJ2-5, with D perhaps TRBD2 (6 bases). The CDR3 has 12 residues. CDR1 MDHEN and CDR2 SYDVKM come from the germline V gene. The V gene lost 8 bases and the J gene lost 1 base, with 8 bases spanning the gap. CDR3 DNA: TGTGCCAGCGGAGCGGGCCAAGAGACCCAGTACTTC. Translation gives CASGAGQETQYF.

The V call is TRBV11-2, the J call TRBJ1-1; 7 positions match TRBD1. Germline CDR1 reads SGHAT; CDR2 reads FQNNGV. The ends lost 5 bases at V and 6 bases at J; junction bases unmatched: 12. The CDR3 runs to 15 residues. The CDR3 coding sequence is TGTGCCAGCAGCCCCCGCGAATCCAGGGGGGCTGAAGCTTTCTTT. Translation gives CASSPRESRGAEAFF.

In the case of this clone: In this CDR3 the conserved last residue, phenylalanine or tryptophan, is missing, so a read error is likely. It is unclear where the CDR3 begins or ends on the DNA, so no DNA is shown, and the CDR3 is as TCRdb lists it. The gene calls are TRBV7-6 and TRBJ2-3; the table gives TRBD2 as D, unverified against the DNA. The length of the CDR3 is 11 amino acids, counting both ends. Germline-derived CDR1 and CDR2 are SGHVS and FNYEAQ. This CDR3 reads CASSLEERAVV.

The chain's CDR3 is CAWSVLVAGVTQYF. DNA for the CDR3: TGTGCCTGGAGTGTACTGGTAGCGGGAGTGACCCAGTACTTC. The chain carries TRBV30 and TRBJ2-5, with 9 bases matching TRBD2. Germline CDR1 reads GTSNPN; CDR2 reads SVGIG (reference sequence). V was clipped by 0 bases and J by 7 bases; unmatched bases: 6. This CDR3 spans 14 amino acids.

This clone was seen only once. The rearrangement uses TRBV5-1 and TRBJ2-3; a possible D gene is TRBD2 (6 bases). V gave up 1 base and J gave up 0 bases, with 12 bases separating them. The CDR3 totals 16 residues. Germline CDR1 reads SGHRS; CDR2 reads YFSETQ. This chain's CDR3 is CASSLQSGWSTDTQYF. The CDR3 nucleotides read TGCGCCAGCAGCTTGCAAAGCGGGTGGAGCACAGATACGCAGTATTTT.

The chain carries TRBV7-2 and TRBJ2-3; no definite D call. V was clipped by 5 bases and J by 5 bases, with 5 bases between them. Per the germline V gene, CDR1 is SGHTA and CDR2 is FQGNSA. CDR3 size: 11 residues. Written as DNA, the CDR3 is TGTGCCAGCAGCCCCCGAGATACGCAGTATTTT. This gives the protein CASSPRDTQYF.

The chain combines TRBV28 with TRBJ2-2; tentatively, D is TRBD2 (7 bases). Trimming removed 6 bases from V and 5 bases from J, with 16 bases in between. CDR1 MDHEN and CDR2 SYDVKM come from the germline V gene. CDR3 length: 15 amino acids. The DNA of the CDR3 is TGTGCCAGCAGCCCATTAGGGGGGGCTACCGGGGAGCTGTTTTTT. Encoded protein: CASSPLGGATGELFF.

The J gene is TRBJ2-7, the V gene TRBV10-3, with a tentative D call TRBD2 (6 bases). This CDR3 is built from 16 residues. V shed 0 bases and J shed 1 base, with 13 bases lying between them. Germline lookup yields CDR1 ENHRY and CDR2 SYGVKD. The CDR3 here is CAISESGGRKSYEQYF. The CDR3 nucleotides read TGTGCCATCAGTGAGTCTGGAGGGAGGAAGTCCTACGAGCAGTACTTC.